The entry below describes one T cell receptor (beta chain). This specimen belongs to a study of T-cell reconstitution after alpha-beta-depleted transplantation in children. A TCRbeta library incorporating unique molecular identifiers was prepared. TCRdb independently ran MiXCR on the PCR reads; one entry per CDR3 protein. The table shows about 640,000 distinct CDR3 sequences, with roughly 13% occurring only once. Sequenced material: PBMCs, mostly from graft donor cells, taken 360 days after TCRalphabeta/CD19-depleted stem cell transplant. The sequence derives from a male patient younger than 18 who had a stem cell transplant for acute myeloid leukemia, so the T cells may come from the graft donor.

CDR3 DNA: TGTGCCAGCAGCCCCGATAGCGGGAGATGGGATGAGCAGTTCTTC. It specifies CASSPDSGRWDEQFF. This sequence joins TRBV5-6 and TRBJ2-1; TRBD2 aligns across 9 bases. CDR3 size: 15 residues. J was trimmed by 8 bases and V by 4 bases; bases with no gene match: 10. The germline CDR1 and CDR2 sequences are SGHDT and YYEEEE.